The 9 T cell receptor beta chains in this list originate from one sample, sequenced in a study of PD-L1 blockade in urothelial cancer. This table comes from immunoSEQ multiplex PCR, and its TCRdb copy is limited to in-frame clones, with some not included. The data contain approximately 38,000 clones, around 89% of them singletons. The material sequenced was PBMCs, taken around atezolizumab (anti-PD-L1) treatment. These TCRs come from a man in his 60s with urothelial cancer.

The chain joins TRBV5-1 to TRBJ1-1, with 11 nucleotides matching TRBD1. The CDR3 extends over 15 amino acids. CDR1 SGHRS and CDR2 YFSETQ come from the germline V gene. V gave up 7 bases and J gave up 3 bases; unmatched junction bases: 8. The CDR3 sequence: CASESGQGAYTEAFF. CDR3 in DNA: TGCGCCAGCGAATCTGGACAGGGGGCTTACACTGAAGCTTTCTTT. The full variable domain, completed using reference TRBV5-1 and TRBJ1-1, is KAGVTQTPRYLIKTRGQQVTLSCSPISGHRSVSWYQQTPGQGLQFLFEYFSETQRNKGNFPGRFSGRQFSNSRSEMNVSTLELGDSALYLCASESGQGAYTEAFFGQGTRLTVV.

V is TRBV29-1 and J is TRBJ2-3, with a weak D call TRBD2 (5 bases). The V end was cut by 7 bases, the J end by 0 bases, with 11 bases between. This CDR3 is 13 amino acids long. Germline-derived CDR1 and CDR2 are SQVTM and ANQGSEA. CDR3 coding DNA: TGCAGCGCGAGGGCAACTAGCACAGATACGCAGTATTTT. Its translation is CSARATSTDTQYF.

The gene calls are TRBV5-4 and TRBJ2-5, with unresolved D. Germline V gene data show CDR1 as SGHNT and CDR2 as YYREEE (reference sequence). Between the trimmed V and J ends, which lost 0 bases and 2 bases, there was a span of 8 bases. The CDR3 extends over 14 amino acids. The CDR3 sequence is CASSLEQAQETQYF. Here the CDR3 DNA reads TGTGCCAGCAGCTTGGAGCAGGCTCAAGAGACCCAGTACTTC.

This clone showed up just a few times. The gene calls are TRBV5-1 and TRBJ2-1, with 12 bases aligning to TRBD2. The J segment lost 7 bases and the V segment lost 4 bases, leaving 9 bases of the junction unmatched. CDR1 and CDR2 from the germline V gene are SGHRS and YFSETQ. The CDR3 covers 16 residues. The CDR3: CASSPWTSGKGNEQFF. The CDR3 nucleotides read TGCGCCAGCAGCCCGTGGACTAGCGGGAAGGGGAATGAGCAGTTCTTC.

A single count supports this clone. The V gene is TRBV10-3, the J gene TRBJ2-7, with 13 bases fitting TRBD2. Looked up from germline, CDR1 is ENHRY and CDR2 is SYGVKD. The CDR3 loop spans 16 amino acids. V gave up 4 bases and J gave up 2 bases; unmatched junction bases: 5. The CDR3 DNA reads as TGTGCCATCAGTGGAGGGGGACTAGCGGGAACCTACGAGCAGTACTTC. This codes for CAISGGGLAGTYEQYF.

The chain employs TRBV5-4 and TRBJ2-3, with 12 bases lining up with TRBD2. Per the germline V gene, CDR1 is SGHNT and CDR2 is YYREEE (reference sequence). The CDR3 covers 18 residues. The V segment lost 4 bases and the J segment 1 base; nucleotides outside the gene matches: 10. The CDR3 protein is CASSAGLAGSSGTDTQYF. As DNA, the CDR3 is TGTGCCAGCAGCGCAGGACTAGCGGGGTCCTCCGGCACAGATACGCAGTATTTT.

This chain uses TRBV19 with TRBJ2-1, with a possible D match to TRBD2 (6 bases). Germline V gene data show CDR1 as LNHDA and CDR2 as SQIVND (reference sequence). Trimming removed 0 bases from V and 6 bases from J, with 9 bases in between. This CDR3 is 14 amino acids long. CDR3 protein: CASSIDNGGNEQFF. The CDR3 coding sequence is TGTGCCAGTAGTATAGACAACGGGGGCAATGAGCAGTTCTTC. The full variable domain, rest sourced from reference TRBV19 and TRBJ2-1, is DGGITQSPKYLFRKEGQNVTLSCEQNLNHDAMYWYRQDPGQGLRLIYYSQIVNDFQKGDIAEGYSVSREKKESFPLTVTSAQKNPTAFYLCASSIDNGGNEQFFGPGTRLTVL.

The J gene is TRBJ1-2, the V gene TRBV5-4; weak D call: TRBD1 (6 bases). CDR1 and CDR2 (germline): SGHNT, YYREEE (reference sequence). The CDR3 runs to 15 residues. Trimming shortened V by 0 bases and J by 6 bases, and 15 bases separated the two germline ends. CDR3 nucleotide sequence: TGTGCCAGCAGCTTGGAACTTACAGGGAACCATGGCTACACCTTC. This gives the protein CASSLELTGNHGYTF.

This chain joins TRBV2 and TRBJ2-7, with D unresolved. V was clipped by 2 bases and J by 1 base, with 12 bases between them. Per germline, CDR1 SNHLY and CDR2 FYNNEI. The CDR3 totals 15 residues. The CDR3 sequence is CASSEPWLISYEQYF. CDR3 DNA: TGTGCCAGCAGTGAACCGTGGCTGATTTCCTACGAGCAGTACTTC.